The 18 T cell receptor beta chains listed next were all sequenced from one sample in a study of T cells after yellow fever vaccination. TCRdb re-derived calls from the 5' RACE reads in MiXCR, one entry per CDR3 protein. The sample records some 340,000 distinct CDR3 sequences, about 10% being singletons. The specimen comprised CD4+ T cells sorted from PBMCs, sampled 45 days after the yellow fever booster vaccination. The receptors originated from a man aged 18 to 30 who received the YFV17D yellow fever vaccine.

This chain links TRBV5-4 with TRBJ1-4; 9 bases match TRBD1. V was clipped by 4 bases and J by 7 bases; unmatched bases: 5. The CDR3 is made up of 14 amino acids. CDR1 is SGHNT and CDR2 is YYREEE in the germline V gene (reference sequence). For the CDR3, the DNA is TGTGCCAGCAGCAAACAGGGGGCGGTTGAAAAACTGTTTTTT. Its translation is CASSKQGAVEKLFF.

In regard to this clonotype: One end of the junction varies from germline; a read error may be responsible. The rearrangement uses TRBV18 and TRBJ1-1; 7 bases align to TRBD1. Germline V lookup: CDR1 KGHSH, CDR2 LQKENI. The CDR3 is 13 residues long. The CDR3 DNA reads TGTGCCAGCTTACCAAGGGGGCTCACTGAAGCTTTCTTT. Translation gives CASLPRGLTEAFF.

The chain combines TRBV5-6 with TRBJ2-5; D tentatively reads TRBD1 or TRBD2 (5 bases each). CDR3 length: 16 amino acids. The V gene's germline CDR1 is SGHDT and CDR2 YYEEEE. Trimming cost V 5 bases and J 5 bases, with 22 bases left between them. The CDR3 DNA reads TGTGCCAGCAGTCGCCGAAAAGGTGGGGCGGGCGAGACCCAGTACTTC. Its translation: CASSRRKGGAGETQYF.

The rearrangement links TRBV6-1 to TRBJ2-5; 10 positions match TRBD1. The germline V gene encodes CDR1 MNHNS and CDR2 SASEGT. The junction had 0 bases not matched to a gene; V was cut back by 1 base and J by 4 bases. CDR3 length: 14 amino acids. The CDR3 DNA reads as TGTGCCAGCAGTGAAGGGACAGGGGGAGAGACCCAGTACTTC. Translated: CASSEGTGGETQYF.

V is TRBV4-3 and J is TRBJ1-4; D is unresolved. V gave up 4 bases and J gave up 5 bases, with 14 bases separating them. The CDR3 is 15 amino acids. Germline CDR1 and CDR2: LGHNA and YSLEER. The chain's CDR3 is CASSLGWGVNEKLFF. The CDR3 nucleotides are TGCGCCAGCAGCCTAGGATGGGGTGTCAATGAAAAACTGTTTTTT.

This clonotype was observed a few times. The CDR3 nucleotides read TGTGCCAGCTCACCACGGGGCTATACCTACAATGAGCAGTTCTTC. It codes for CASSPRGYTYNEQFF. The V gene is TRBV18, the J gene TRBJ2-1; tentative D call: TRBD1 (5 bases). In germline, CDR1 is KGHSH, CDR2 LQKENI. The CDR3 extends over 15 amino acids. The ends were cut back, 1 base at V and 2 bases at J, with 9 bases in the middle.

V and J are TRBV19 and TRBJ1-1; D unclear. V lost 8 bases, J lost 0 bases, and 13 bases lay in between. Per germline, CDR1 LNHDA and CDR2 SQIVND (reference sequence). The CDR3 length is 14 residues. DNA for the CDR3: TGTGCCAGTCCGCGGGAAGGAATGAACACTGAAGCTTTCTTT. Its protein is CASPREGMNTEAFF. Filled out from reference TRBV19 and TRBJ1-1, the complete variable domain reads DGGITQSPKYLFRKEGQNVTLSCEQNLNHDAMYWYRQDPGQGLRLIYYSQIVNDFQKGDIAEGYSVSREKKESFPLTVTSAQKNPTAFYLCASPREGMNTEAFFGQGTRLTVV.

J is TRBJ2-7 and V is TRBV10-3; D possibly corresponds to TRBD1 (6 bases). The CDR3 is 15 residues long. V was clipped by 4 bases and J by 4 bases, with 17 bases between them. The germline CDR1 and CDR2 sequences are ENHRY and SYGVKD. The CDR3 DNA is TGTGCCATCAGTGCCCAGGGGTGGGGAATTTACGAGCAGTACGTC. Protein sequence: CAISAQGWGIYEQYV.

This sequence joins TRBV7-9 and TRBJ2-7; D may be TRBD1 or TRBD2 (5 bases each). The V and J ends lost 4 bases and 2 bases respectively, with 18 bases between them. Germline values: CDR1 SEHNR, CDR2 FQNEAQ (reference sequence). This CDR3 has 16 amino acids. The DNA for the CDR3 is TGTGCCAGCAGCTCGGGACCCGACGTCCCCGCCTACGAGCAGTACTTC. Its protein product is CASSSGPDVPAYEQYF.

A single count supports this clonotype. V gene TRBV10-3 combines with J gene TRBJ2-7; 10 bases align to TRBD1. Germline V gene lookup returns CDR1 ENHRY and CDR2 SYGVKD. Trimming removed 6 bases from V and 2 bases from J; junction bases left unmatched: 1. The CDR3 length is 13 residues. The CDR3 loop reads CAISGTGAYEQYF. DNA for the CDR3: TGTGCCATCAGCGGGACAGGGGCCTACGAGCAGTACTTC.

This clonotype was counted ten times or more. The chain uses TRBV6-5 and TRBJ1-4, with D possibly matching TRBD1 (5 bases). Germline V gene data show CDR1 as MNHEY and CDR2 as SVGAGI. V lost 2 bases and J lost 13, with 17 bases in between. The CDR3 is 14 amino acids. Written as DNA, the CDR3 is TGTGCCAGCAGTTACGCGGGACCGGGAAGGGGACTGTTTTTT. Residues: CASSYAGPGRGLFF.

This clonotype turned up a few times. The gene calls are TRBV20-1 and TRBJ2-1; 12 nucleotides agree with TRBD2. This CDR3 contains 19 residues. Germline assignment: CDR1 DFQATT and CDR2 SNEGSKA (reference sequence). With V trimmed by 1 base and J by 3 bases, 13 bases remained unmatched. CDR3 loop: CSARVRTSGEWEDYNEQFF. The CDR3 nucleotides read TGCAGTGCTAGAGTTCGGACTAGCGGGGAGTGGGAAGACTACAATGAGCAGTTCTTC.

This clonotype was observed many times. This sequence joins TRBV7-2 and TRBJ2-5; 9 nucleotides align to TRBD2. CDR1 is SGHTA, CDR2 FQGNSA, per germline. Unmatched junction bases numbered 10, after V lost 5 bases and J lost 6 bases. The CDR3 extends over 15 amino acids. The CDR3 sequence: CASSPTSGFPQTQYF. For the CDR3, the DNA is TGTGCCAGCAGCCCAACTAGCGGGTTTCCGCAGACCCAGTACTTC.

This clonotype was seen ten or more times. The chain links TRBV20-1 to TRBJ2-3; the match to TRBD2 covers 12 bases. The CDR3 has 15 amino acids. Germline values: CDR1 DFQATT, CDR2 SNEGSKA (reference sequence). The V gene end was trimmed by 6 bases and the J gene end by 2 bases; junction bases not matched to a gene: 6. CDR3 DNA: TGCAGTGCCGTAACTAGCGGGGGGCCCACAGATACGCAGTATTTT. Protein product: CSAVTSGGPTDTQYF.

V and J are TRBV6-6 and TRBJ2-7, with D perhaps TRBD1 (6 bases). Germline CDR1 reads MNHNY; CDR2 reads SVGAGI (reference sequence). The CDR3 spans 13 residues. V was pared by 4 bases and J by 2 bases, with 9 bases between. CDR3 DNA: TGTGCCAGCAGTTGGGACAAGGCCTACGAGCAGTACGTC. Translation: CASSWDKAYEQYV.

CDR3 nucleotide sequence: TGCGCCAGCAGCCAAGAGGACCGGGGGGGGAGGGACATTCAGTACTTC. Its protein product is CASSQEDRGGRDIQYF. The chain joins TRBV4-3 to TRBJ2-4, with TRBD2 matching over 8 bases. The CDR3 is 16 residues long. Germline trimming cut 0 bases from V and 8 bases from J; bases unmatched to any gene: 9. Germline V lookup: CDR1 LGHNA, CDR2 YSLEER.

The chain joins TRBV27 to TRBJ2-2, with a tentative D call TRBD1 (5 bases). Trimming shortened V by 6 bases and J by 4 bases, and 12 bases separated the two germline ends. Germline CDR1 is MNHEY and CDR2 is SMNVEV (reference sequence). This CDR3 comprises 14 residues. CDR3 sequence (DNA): TGTGCCAGCAGCCCCCGGACAACCACCGGGGAGCTGTTTTTT. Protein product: CASSPRTTTGELFF.

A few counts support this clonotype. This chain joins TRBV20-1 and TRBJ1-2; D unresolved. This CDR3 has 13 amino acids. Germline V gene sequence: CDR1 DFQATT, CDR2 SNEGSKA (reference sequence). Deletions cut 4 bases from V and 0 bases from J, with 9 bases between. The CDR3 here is CSATRPANYGYTF. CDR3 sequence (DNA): TGCAGTGCTACCAGGCCCGCTAACTATGGCTACACCTTC.